These T cell receptor beta chains were read from a single sample in a study of cytomegalovirus exposure and HLA in healthy donors. Generated by immunoSEQ multiplex PCR, the TCRdb table keeps only in-frame clones and is missing some. The sample consists of around 180,000 clones, 65% to 85% of them appearing once. Material for sequencing was PBMCs. These receptors were taken from a woman in her twenties or thirties in good health and CMV-seropositive. Both conserved end residues are part of each CDR3. D genes are given only for firm matches. Size values are once, few and many counts, or a class for expanded clones, and some rows have none.

CDR3 DNA,CDR3 protein,D gene,clone size,V gene,J gene
TGTGCCAGCAGTCACTCCCTGACAGGCCAAAAAGTCTACGAGCAGTACTTC,CASSHSLTGQKVYEQYF,NA,NA,TRBV27,TRBJ2-7
TGCGCCAGCAGCCCAGGGGACAGGCTTGCTAGCTCCTACGAGCAGTACTTC,CASSPGDRLASSYEQYF,TRBD1,once,TRBV5-1,TRBJ2-7
TGCGCCAGCAGCCCCGGACAGGGCGGTCAAGAGACCCAGTACTTC,CASSPGQGGQETQYF,TRBD1,NA,TRBV5-1,TRBJ2-5
TGTGCCAGCAGCGGGACAGGGTATCCCGGGGAGCTGTTTTTT,CASSGTGYPGELFF,TRBD1,NA,TRBV9,TRBJ2-2
TGTGCCAGCAGTTACTCCGGGACAGGCACAGATACGCAGTATTTT,CASSYSGTGTDTQYF,TRBD1,NA,TRBV6-5,TRBJ2-3
TGTGCCAGCAGTAGAGGCAGACCCACCGGGGAGCTGTTTTTT,CASSRGRPTGELFF,NA,NA,TRBV7-2,TRBJ2-2
TGTGCCAGCAGCGTATCAGCGGGAGGGCCCGTAGATACGCAGTATTTT,CASSVSAGGPVDTQYF,TRBD2,NA,TRBV9,TRBJ2-3
TGTGCCAGCAGCCAAGATGGGACTACCTACGAGCAGTACTTC,CASSQDGTTYEQYF,TRBD2,NA,TRBV4-2,TRBJ2-7
TGTGCCAGCAGCTCATCCAGGGTTGAAGAGAGGCTCTATGGCTACACCTTC,CASSSSRVEERLYGYTF,NA,NA,TRBV11-2,TRBJ1-2
TGTGCCACCGCCGCCGGGGGAGAGGAGACCCAGTACTTC,CATAAGGEETQYF,NA,NA,TRBV15,TRBJ2-5
TGTGCCAGCAGTACAGGACCTAACTATGGCTACACCTTC,CASSTGPNYGYTF,NA,NA,TRBV28,TRBJ1-2